The 10 T cell receptor beta chains reported below all come from one sample, sequenced in a study of T cell changes during pregnancy in multiple sclerosis. TCRdb's copy holds only in-frame clones and misses some; the assay was immunoSEQ multiplex PCR. Of fewer than 65,000 clones in the sample, about 91% were seen once. The input for sequencing was peripheral blood, taken before pregnancy. The receptor set was obtained from a female donor with multiple sclerosis, enrolled in a pregnancy study.

This chain joins TRBV5-6 and TRBJ2-7; 9 bases line up with TRBD1. The junction had 7 bases not matched to a gene; V was cut back by 0 bases and J by 3 bases. Germline lookup yields CDR1 SGHDT and CDR2 YYEEEE. The CDR3 has 16 residues. DNA of the CDR3: TGTGCCAGCAGCTTGGTTGAGGGACAGGGCCTCTACGAGCAGTACTTC. As protein: CASSLVEGQGLYEQYF.

A word on this clone: A read error may account for a junction end that differs from germline. V and J are TRBV7-7 and TRBJ2-2, with a tentative D call TRBD1 (6 bases). The germline gives CDR1 SSHAT, CDR2 FNYEAQ (reference sequence). The CDR3 spans 14 residues. CDR3 in DNA: TGTGCTAGCAGCATCCTACAGGGAACCGGGGAGCTGTTTTTT. The encoded protein is CASSILQGTGELFF.

The genes are TRBV30 and TRBJ2-7, with 7 positions matching TRBD1. Trimming at V came to 3 bases and at J to 5 bases, leaving 13 bases not matched to a gene. The length of the CDR3 is 15 residues. Germline values: CDR1 GTSNPN, CDR2 SVGIG (reference sequence). The chain's CDR3 is CAWSGPGTVRHEQYF. CDR3 sequence (DNA): TGTGCCTGGAGCGGCCCCGGGACAGTCCGCCACGAGCAGTACTTC.

This clone appeared a few times. This chain links TRBV29-1 with TRBJ1-1; no reliable D call. The CDR3 covers 11 residues. The V and J ends lost 4 bases and 5 bases respectively, with 8 bases between them. Germline values: CDR1 SQVTM, CDR2 ANQGSEA. DNA for the CDR3: TGCAGCGTTGGGGGAGGTACTGAAGCTTTCTTT. Amino acids: CSVGGGTEAFF.

V usage is TRBV6-5 and J usage is TRBJ1-3; a possible D gene is TRBD1 (6 bases). The CDR3 consists of 14 residues. Trimming removed 7 bases from V and 3 bases from J, with 13 bases in between. From germline, CDR1 is MNHEY and CDR2 SVGAGI. The CDR3 reads CASTTGSGGNTIYF. DNA for the CDR3: TGTGCCAGCACCACAGGGTCCGGTGGAAACACCATATATTTT.

The gene calls are TRBV10-3 and TRBJ2-3; 8 bases align to TRBD1. CDR3 length equals 15 residues. Trimming at V came to 0 bases and at J to 4 bases, leaving 3 bases not matched to a gene. Germline V lookup: CDR1 ENHRY, CDR2 SYGVKD. CDR3 sequence (DNA): TGTGCCATCAGTGAGTCAGGCAGGGGGCCAGATACGCAGTATTTT. Its translation is CAISESGRGPDTQYF.

The chain couples TRBV6-5 to TRBJ1-6; 8 positions agree with TRBD1. Germline values: CDR1 MNHEY, CDR2 SVGAGI. V shed 5 bases and J 5 bases; nucleotides not matched to a gene: 5. The CDR3 is 15 residues long. As DNA, the CDR3 is TGTGCCAGCAGTCAAAGACAGGGGAATAATTCACCCCTCCACTTT. Its translation: CASSQRQGNNSPLHF.

This clone occurred a few times. The rearrangement uses TRBV4-2 and TRBJ2-7, with 11 bases that match TRBD2. V lost 0 bases and J lost 3; bases outside the gene matches: 4. CDR1 is LGHNA, CDR2 YNFKEQ, per germline. This CDR3 comprises 16 residues. The CDR3 nucleotides are TGTGCCAGCAGCCAAGAGGGACTAGCGGAAAGCTACGAGCAGTACTTC. It is translated as CASSQEGLAESYEQYF.

The chain joins TRBV27 to TRBJ1-1; TRBD1 matches 11 bases. The germline gives CDR1 MNHEY, CDR2 SMNVEV (reference sequence). Trimming at V came to 6 bases and at J to 1 base, leaving 10 bases not matched to a gene. The CDR3 length is 17 residues. The CDR3 DNA reads as TGTGCCAGCAGCTCAGGGACAGGGGGTGTTGGGAACACTGAAGCTTTCTTT. Amino acid sequence: CASSSGTGGVGNTEAFF.

This clone appeared once. The chain employs TRBV10-3 and TRBJ2-5, with 9 bases aligning to TRBD1. CDR1 and CDR2 (germline): ENHRY, SYGVKD. The ends lost 10 bases at V and 5 bases at J; junction bases unmatched: 14. The CDR3 has 15 residues. The CDR3 region is CATTPGQGIGETQYF. The CDR3 DNA reads TGTGCCACCACCCCGGGACAGGGAATTGGGGAGACCCAGTACTTC.